A single sample is the source of the 25 T cell receptor beta chains below, sequenced in a study of blood T cell dynamics during melanoma immunotherapy. Sequencing used immunoSEQ multiplex PCR; TCRdb keeps in-frame clones, though not all of them. The table has some 5,600 clones, around four fifths seen once. The time point is: week 3, after first cycle of checkpoint inhibitor. The sequences come from blood, collected from a patient treated with checkpoint blockade. The source is a human donor with melanoma.

This clone was seen only a few times. V usage is TRBV18 and J usage is TRBJ1-2, with a weak D call TRBD1 (6 bases). Germline V CDR1 and CDR2: KGHSH, LQKENI. The CDR3 runs 14 residues. Trimming cost V 3 bases and J 4 bases, with 12 bases left between them. The DNA for the CDR3 is TGTGCCAGCTCACCGGCACGGGACATCTATGGCTACACCTTC. This codes for CASSPARDIYGYTF.

V and J are TRBV14 and TRBJ1-3; a possible D gene is TRBD1 (5 bases). V was clipped by 2 bases and J by 2 bases, with 10 bases between them. CDR3 length equals 15 residues. Germline V gives CDR1 SGHDN, CDR2 FVKESK. The CDR3 coding sequence is TGTGCCAGCAGCCAAAACAGGAACCCTGGAAACACCATATATTTT. Amino acids: CASSQNRNPGNTIYF.

This sequence joins TRBV5-1 and TRBJ2-1, with a weak D call TRBD1 (6 bases). CDR1 and CDR2 (germline): SGHRS, YFSETQ. V dropped 4 bases and J dropped 9 bases, with 14 bases sitting between them. This CDR3 contains 13 residues. CDR3 nucleotide sequence: TGCGCCAGCAGCAACTACAGGGAGAGTGAGCAGTTCTTC. As protein: CASSNYRESEQFF.

This clone has just a few counts. The V call is TRBV11-2, the J call TRBJ1-1; D is unclear. The germline gives CDR1 SGHAT, CDR2 FQNNGV. V was clipped by 3 bases and J by 7 bases, with 9 bases between them. The CDR3 loop spans 12 amino acids. In DNA form, the CDR3 reads TGTGCCAGCAGCTTTGACTTCGGTGAAGCTTTCTTT. As protein: CASSFDFGEAFF.

This chain connects TRBV2 to TRBJ1-1; no firm D call. V was trimmed by 3 bases and J by 0 bases, leaving 14 bases between them. The CDR3 is made up of 16 amino acids. Germline loops: CDR1 SNHLY, CDR2 FYNNEI. CDR3 in amino acids: CASSDRSRNMNTEAFF. The CDR3, as DNA: TGTGCCAGCAGTGATAGGTCAAGGAACATGAACACTGAAGCTTTCTTT.

Of note for this clone: This sample also contains other DNA sequences that code for the same CDR3. The chain employs TRBV5-1 and TRBJ2-5; D is undetermined. The CDR3 runs to 11 residues. V shed 4 bases and J shed 1 base, with 2 bases lying between them. Germline values: CDR1 SGHRS, CDR2 YFSETQ. The CDR3 loop is CASSLQETQYF. The DNA of the CDR3 is TGCGCCAGCAGCCTCCAAGAGACCCAGTACTTC.

This chain connects TRBV7-2 to TRBJ2-1; 11 nucleotides line up with TRBD2. The junction had 15 bases not matched to a gene; V was cut back by 5 bases and J by 9 bases. The CDR3 extends over 17 amino acids. Germline V CDR1 and CDR2: SGHTA, FQGNSA. Written as DNA, the CDR3 is TGTGCCAGCAGCCCAGTGGGTAGCGGGAGGGTATACGGTGAGCAGTTCTTC. Translating gives CASSPVGSGRVYGEQFF.

The V call is TRBV30, the J call TRBJ2-7, with D tentatively TRBD1 (6 bases). The CDR3 is made up of 13 amino acids. Germline V gives CDR1 GTSNPN, CDR2 SVGIG (reference sequence). Between the trimmed V and J ends, which lost 0 bases and 5 bases, there was a span of 11 bases. CDR3 amino acids: CAWSVSRGHEQYF. Here the CDR3 DNA reads TGTGCCTGGAGTGTTTCCAGGGGCCACGAGCAGTACTTC. The full variable domain, its missing parts supplied by reference TRBV30 and TRBJ2-7, is SQTIHQWPATLVQPVGSPLSLECTVEGTSNPNLYWYRQAAGRGLQLLFYSVGIGQISSEVPQNLSASRPQDRQFILSSKKLLLSDSGFYLCAWSVSRGHEQYFGPGTRLTVT.

This clone has more than one count but fewer than ten. The rearrangement links TRBV2 to TRBJ1-5; 8 nucleotides match TRBD1. V lost 3 bases and J lost 0; bases outside the gene matches: 1. Germline lookup yields CDR1 SNHLY and CDR2 FYNNEI. The CDR3 contains 15 residues. The CDR3 reads CASSEGQVSNQPQHF. CDR3 DNA sequence: TGTGCCAGCAGTGAGGGACAGGTTAGCAATCAGCCCCAGCATTTT. Based on the CDR3 plus reference TRBV2 and TRBJ1-5, the full variable domain is EPEVTQTPSHQVTQMGQEVILRCVPISNHLYFYWYRQILGQKVEFLVSFYNNEISEKSEIFDDQFSVERPDGSNFTLKIRSTKLEDSAMYFCASSEGQVSNQPQHFGDGTRLSIL.

The chain joins TRBV11-1 to TRBJ2-2; D is ambiguous. The CDR3 sequence is 15 residues long. Germline CDR1 is SGHAT and CDR2 is FQDESV (reference sequence). Trimming removed 4 bases from V and 5 bases from J, with 14 bases in between. CDR3 sequence (DNA): TGTGCCAGCAGCTCGCCTCTCACTTTTACCGGGGAGCTGTTTTTT. This translates into CASSSPLTFTGELFF.

V usage is TRBV19 and J usage is TRBJ1-1; TRBD1 is a possible D gene (5 bases). Germline values: CDR1 LNHDA, CDR2 SQIVND (reference sequence). V was pared by 4 bases and J by 1 base, with 13 bases between. CDR3 size: 15 residues. The CDR3 protein is CASSTSGSTNTEAFF. The CDR3 coding sequence is TGTGCCAGTAGTACGTCAGGGTCCACGAACACTGAAGCTTTCTTT.

V usage is TRBV11-2 and J usage is TRBJ1-1, with D unresolved. The V end was cut by 6 bases, the J end by 1 base, with 15 bases between. CDR3 length: 15 residues. Germline CDR1 and CDR2: SGHAT and FQNNGV. CDR3 loop: CASRKAGVQNTEAFF. DNA for the CDR3: TGTGCCAGCAGGAAAGCCGGGGTACAGAACACTGAAGCTTTCTTT.

For the CDR3, the DNA is TGTGCCAGCAGCAAGACAGGGGGCAATCAGCCCCAGCATTTT. As protein: CASSKTGGNQPQHF. The gene calls are TRBV2 and TRBJ1-5; 8 nucleotides align to TRBD1. The trim removed 6 bases at V and 2 bases at J, leaving 3 bases unmatched. The CDR3 is 14 amino acids. The germline V gene has CDR1 SNHLY and CDR2 FYNNEI.

This chain uses TRBV18 with TRBJ2-1; D possibly corresponds to TRBD2 (6 bases). Germline V gives CDR1 KGHSH, CDR2 LQKENI. This CDR3 is 17 amino acids long. The V end was cut by 3 bases, the J end by 0 bases, with 15 bases between. The CDR3 spells CASSPEDYLSSYNEQFF. The CDR3 coding sequence is TGTGCCAGCTCACCCGAGGACTACCTAAGCTCCTACAATGAGCAGTTCTTC.

Points on this clone: Mismatch with germline at one junction end may stem from a read error. The V call is TRBV11-2, the J call TRBJ1-2; weak D call: TRBD1 (5 bases). CDR1 is SGHAT, CDR2 FQNNGV, per germline. The CDR3 has 14 amino acids. CDR3 in DNA: TGCGCCAGCAGCTTGGGGGGGTACCCCTATGGCTACACCTTC. Amino acids: CASSLGGYPYGYTF. Using reference TRBV11-2 and TRBJ1-2 for the parts outside the CDR3, the full variable domain is EAGVAQSPRYKIIEKRQSVAFWCNPISGHATLYWYQQILGQGPKLLIQFQNNGVVDDSQLPKDRFSAERLKGVDSTLKIQPAKLEDSAVYLCASSLGGYPYGYTFGSGTRLTVV.

The chain employs TRBV5-6 and TRBJ2-7; 10 bases are a match to TRBD2. The CDR3 runs to 15 residues. Losses at the gene ends were 4 bases for V and 3 bases for J; bases not matched to a gene: 7. Looked up from germline, CDR1 is SGHDT and CDR2 is YYEEEE. The CDR3 spells CASSIGLAEIYEQYF. The CDR3 coding sequence is TGTGCCAGCAGCATCGGACTAGCGGAGATCTACGAGCAGTACTTC.

This clone is a singleton in its sample. This chain joins TRBV4-2 and TRBJ2-2; 11 positions match TRBD2. Germline values: CDR1 LGHNA, CDR2 YNFKEQ. The CDR3 spans 17 residues. J gave up 4 bases and V 5 bases, and 9 bases lay outside the gene matches. CDR3 loop: CASSVLAGVSRTGELFF. The CDR3 DNA reads as TGTGCCAGCAGCGTACTAGCGGGAGTAAGTCGCACCGGGGAGCTGTTTTTT.

The chain combines TRBV18 with TRBJ1-5, with no clear D. Germline V lookup: CDR1 KGHSH, CDR2 LQKENI. Trimming stripped 3 bases from V and 0 bases from J, with 9 bases between. The CDR3 covers 15 residues. For the CDR3, the DNA is TGTGCCAGCTCACCCCAAGGGAATAGCAATCAGCCCCAGCATTTT. Translated, it gives CASSPQGNSNQPQHF.

The chain recombines TRBV6-1 with TRBJ1-5, with 8 bases lining up with TRBD1. From germline, CDR1 is MNHNS and CDR2 SASEGT. V lost 8 bases to trimming and J lost 3 bases; unmatched junction nucleotides: 6. This CDR3 is built from 14 residues. CDR3 sequence reads: CASFDRGPNQPQHF. As DNA, the CDR3 is TGTGCCAGCTTCGACAGGGGTCCCAATCAGCCCCAGCATTTT.

This chain uses TRBV2 with TRBJ2-3; no firm D call. CDR1 and CDR2 from the germline V gene are SNHLY and FYNNEI. V was shortened by 7 bases and J by 2 bases, with 16 bases between the two germline ends. The CDR3 runs 15 residues. CDR3 sequence reads: CASISTKINTDTQYF. In DNA form, the CDR3 reads TGTGCCAGCATAAGTACGAAGATTAACACAGATACGCAGTATTTT.

The chain employs TRBV5-1 and TRBJ2-2, with D possibly TRBD2 on 6 matching bases. CDR1 is SGHRS and CDR2 is YFSETQ in the germline V gene. The CDR3 runs to 14 residues. V was pared by 1 base and J by 4 bases, with 8 bases between. The CDR3 DNA is TGCGCCAGCAGCTTGACCGGGGGCACCGGGGAGCTGTTTTTT. Its translation: CASSLTGGTGELFF.

The chain employs TRBV5-1 and TRBJ2-5; 11 bases align to TRBD2. CDR1 is SGHRS and CDR2 is YFSETQ in the germline V gene. Unmatched junction bases numbered 6, after V lost 7 bases and J lost 4 bases. The CDR3 sequence is 14 residues long. CDR3 sequence: CASRPGLAGETQYF. In nucleotides, the CDR3 is TGCGCCAGCCGCCCAGGACTAGCGGGAGAGACCCAGTACTTC.

This chain links TRBV7-6 with TRBJ2-1, with 10 bases aligning to TRBD2. The CDR3 length is 16 residues. The ends lost 1 base at V and 2 bases at J; junction bases unmatched: 2. Germline assignment: CDR1 SGHVS and CDR2 FNYEAQ. The CDR3 DNA sequence: TGTGCCAGCAGCTTAGTAGCGGGAGGTACCTACAATGAGCAGTTCTTC. This gives the protein CASSLVAGGTYNEQFF.

In this sample, this clone turned up a few times. V usage is TRBV2 and J usage is TRBJ1-6, with 7 positions matching TRBD1. V shed 8 bases and J 5 bases; nucleotides not matched to a gene: 3. CDR1 and CDR2 (germline): SNHLY, FYNNEI. CDR3 length equals 13 residues. As DNA, the CDR3 is TGTGCCAGCCTACAGGGGAATAATTCACCCCTCCACTTT. Protein sequence: CASLQGNNSPLHF.

In this sample, this clone turned up a few times. One junction end does not reproduce the germline sequence, and a read error may be involved. The chain couples TRBV7-9 to TRBJ2-4, with D hard to call. This CDR3 region has 10 residues. Germline assignment: CDR1 SEHNR and CDR2 FQNEAQ (reference sequence). As DNA, the CDR3 is TGTGCCAGCAGCTTCCCAGGCCCACACTTC. This translates into CASSFPGPHF.